This T cell receptor beta chain stems from a study of metastatic and nonmetastatic thyroid tumors. About the research overall: Malignant and benign thyroid patients had repertoires compared in peripheral blood and tumor or nodule tissue.

Original data processing: Construction of a distant-metastasis classifier for papillary thyroid cancer relied on CDR3 differences across clinicopathological groups. With MiXCR, TCRdb called clones anew from the PCR reads. The V and J calls shown here were made by TCRdb, not taken from the authors' results. The table includes about 25,000 clones, 20% to 25% detected once. Points from the study as a whole: In both blood and tumor samples, TCR beta diversity was reported significantly higher for malignant than benign nodules.

The entire patient cohort was treatment-naive prior to thyroid surgery. This clone was picked up many times. Its specificity is unknown. The source material was adjacent normal tissue. The clonotype originates from a female donor with papillary thyroid cancer or a benign thyroid nodule (not recorded which). Some clones in this sample may be carry-over from other donors' samples.

For the CDR3, the DNA is TGCAGTGCCTCACTAGCGACGTACAATGAGCAGTTCTTC. This encodes CSASLATYNEQFF. This chain links TRBV20-1 with TRBJ2-1; TRBD2 aligns across 7 bases. Germline trimming cut 6 bases from V and 4 bases from J; bases unmatched to any gene: 6. The CDR3 extends over 13 amino acids. CDR1 is DFQATT, CDR2 SNEGSKA, per germline (reference sequence).